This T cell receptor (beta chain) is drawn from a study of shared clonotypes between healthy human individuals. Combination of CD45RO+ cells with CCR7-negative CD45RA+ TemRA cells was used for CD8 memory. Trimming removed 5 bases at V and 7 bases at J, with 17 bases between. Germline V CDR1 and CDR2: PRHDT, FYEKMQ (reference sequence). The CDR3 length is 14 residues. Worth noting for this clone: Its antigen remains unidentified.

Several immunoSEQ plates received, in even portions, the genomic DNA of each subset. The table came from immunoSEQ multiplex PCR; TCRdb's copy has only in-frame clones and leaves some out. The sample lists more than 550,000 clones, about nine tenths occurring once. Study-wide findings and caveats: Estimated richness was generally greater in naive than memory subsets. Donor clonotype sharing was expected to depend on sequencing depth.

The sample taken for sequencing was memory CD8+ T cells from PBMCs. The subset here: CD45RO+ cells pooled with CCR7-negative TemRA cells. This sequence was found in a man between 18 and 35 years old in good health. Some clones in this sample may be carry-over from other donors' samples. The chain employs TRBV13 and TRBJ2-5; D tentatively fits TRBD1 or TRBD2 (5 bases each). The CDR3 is CASSTAGTAGTQYF. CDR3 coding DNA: TGTGCCAGCAGCACGGCCGGGACGGCGGGGACCCAGTACTTC.